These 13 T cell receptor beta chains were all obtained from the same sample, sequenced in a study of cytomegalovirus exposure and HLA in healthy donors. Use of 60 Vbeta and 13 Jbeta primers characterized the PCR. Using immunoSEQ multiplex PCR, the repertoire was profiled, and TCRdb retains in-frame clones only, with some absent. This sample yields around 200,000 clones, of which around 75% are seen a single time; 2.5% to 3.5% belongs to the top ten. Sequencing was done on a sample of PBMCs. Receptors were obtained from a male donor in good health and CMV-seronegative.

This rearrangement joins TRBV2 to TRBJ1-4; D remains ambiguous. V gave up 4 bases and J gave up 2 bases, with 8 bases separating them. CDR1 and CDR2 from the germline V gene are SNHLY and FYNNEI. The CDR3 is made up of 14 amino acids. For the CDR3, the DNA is TGTGCCAGCAGTGCGGCGGAGACTAATGAAAAACTGTTTTTT. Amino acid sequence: CASSAAETNEKLFF.

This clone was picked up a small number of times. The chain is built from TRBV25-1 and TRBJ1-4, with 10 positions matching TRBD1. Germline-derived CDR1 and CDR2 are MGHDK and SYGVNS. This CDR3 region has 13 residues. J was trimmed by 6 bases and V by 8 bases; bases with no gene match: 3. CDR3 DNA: TGTGCCAGCGCCGGGACAGGGGATGAAAAACTGTTTTTT. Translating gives CASAGTGDEKLFF.

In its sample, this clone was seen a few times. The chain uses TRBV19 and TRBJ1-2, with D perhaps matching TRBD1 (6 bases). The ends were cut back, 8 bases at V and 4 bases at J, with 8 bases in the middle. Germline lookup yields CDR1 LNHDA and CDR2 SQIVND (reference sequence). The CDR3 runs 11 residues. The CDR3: CASGQLYGYTF. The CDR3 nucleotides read TGTGCCAGTGGACAGCTCTATGGCTACACCTTC.

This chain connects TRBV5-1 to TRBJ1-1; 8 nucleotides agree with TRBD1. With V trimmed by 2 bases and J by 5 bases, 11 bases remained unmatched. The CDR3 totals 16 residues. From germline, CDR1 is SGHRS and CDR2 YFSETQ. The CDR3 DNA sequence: TGCGCCAGCAGCTTAATCCGGGACAGGCCTGAAACTGAAGCTTTCTTT. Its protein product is CASSLIRDRPETEAFF.

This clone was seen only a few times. The CDR3 coding sequence is TGTGCCAGCTCACCGGCGGAGGGGTCGGGCTACACCTTC. Protein: CASSPAEGSGYTF. This chain connects TRBV18 to TRBJ1-2; D is perhaps TRBD1 (5 bases). CDR1 is KGHSH and CDR2 is LQKENI in the germline V gene. The CDR3 spans 13 residues. Trimming removed 3 bases from V and 8 bases from J, with 13 bases in between.

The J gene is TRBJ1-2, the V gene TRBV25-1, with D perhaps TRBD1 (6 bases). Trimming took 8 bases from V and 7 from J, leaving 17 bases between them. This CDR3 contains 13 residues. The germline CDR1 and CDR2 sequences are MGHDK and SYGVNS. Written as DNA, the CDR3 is TGTGCCAGCGCTTTTGGGGGGGCGCCTGGCTACACCTTC. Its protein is CASAFGGAPGYTF.

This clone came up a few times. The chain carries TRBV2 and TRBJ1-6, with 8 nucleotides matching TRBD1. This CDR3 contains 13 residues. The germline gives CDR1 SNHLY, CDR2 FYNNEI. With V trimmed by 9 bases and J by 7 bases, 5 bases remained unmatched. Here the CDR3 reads CASRDRMNSPLHF. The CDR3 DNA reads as TGTGCCAGTAGGGACAGGATGAATTCACCCCTCCACTTT.

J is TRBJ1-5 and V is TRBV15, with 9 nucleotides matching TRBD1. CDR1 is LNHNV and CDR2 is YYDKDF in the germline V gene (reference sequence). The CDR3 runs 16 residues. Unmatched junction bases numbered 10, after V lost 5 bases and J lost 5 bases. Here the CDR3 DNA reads TGTGCCACCAGCGGGAGTACGGGACAGGGCGATCAGCCCCAGCATTTT. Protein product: CATSGSTGQGDQPQHF.

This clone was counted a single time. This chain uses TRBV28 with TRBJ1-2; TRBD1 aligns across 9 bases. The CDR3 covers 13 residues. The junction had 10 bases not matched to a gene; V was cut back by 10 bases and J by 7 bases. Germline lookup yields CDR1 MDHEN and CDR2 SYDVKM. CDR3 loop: CATPGQGRGGYTF. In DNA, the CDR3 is TGTGCCACTCCGGGACAGGGACGTGGTGGCTACACCTTC.

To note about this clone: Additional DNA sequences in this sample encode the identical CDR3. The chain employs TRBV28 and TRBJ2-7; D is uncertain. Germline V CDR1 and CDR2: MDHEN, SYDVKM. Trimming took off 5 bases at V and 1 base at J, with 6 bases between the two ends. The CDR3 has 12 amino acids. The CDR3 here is CASSPPSYEQYF. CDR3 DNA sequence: TGTGCCAGCAGTCCTCCTTCCTACGAGCAGTACTTC.

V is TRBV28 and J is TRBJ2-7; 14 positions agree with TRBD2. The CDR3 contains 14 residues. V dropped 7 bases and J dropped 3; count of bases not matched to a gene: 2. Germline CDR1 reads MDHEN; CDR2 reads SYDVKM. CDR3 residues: CASTGTSGSYEQYF. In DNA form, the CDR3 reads TGTGCCAGCACCGGGACTAGCGGGAGCTACGAGCAGTACTTC.

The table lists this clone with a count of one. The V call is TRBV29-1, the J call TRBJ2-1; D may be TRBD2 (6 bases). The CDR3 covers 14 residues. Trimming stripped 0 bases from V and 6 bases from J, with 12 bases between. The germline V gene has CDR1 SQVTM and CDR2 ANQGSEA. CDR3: CSVEDGRGINEQFF. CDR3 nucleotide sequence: TGCAGCGTTGAAGATGGACGGGGGATCAATGAGCAGTTCTTC.

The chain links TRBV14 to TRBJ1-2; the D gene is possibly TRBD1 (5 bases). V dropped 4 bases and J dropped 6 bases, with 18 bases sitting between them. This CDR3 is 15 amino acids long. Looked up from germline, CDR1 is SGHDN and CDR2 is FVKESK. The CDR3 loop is CASSPSGRRRHGYTF. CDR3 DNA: TGTGCCAGCAGCCCTTCAGGGAGGCGACGGCATGGCTACACCTTC.